This passage covers 11 T cell receptor beta chains from one sample sequenced in a study of T cell responses to AZD1222 COVID-19 vaccine. The table came from immunoSEQ multiplex PCR; TCRdb's copy has only in-frame clones and leaves some out. There are about 170,000 clones in the sample; over 75% occur only once, and about 2.6% lies in the top ten. This specimen consisted of peripheral blood, obtained on day 0 of AZD1222 vaccination. These receptors were collected from an adult in good health.

V usage is TRBV6-5 and J usage is TRBJ1-1; 7 nucleotides line up with TRBD1. CDR1 is MNHEY, CDR2 SVGAGI, per germline. After removal of 6 bases from V and 2 bases from J, the junction contained 3 bases not matched to a gene. The CDR3 extends over 13 amino acids. This CDR3 reads CASSGQVNTEAFF. The CDR3 DNA follows: TGTGCCAGCAGCGGACAGGTTAACACTGAAGCTTTCTTT.

This clone was observed once. The chain is built from TRBV30 and TRBJ2-3; TRBD1 matches 10 bases. Trimming cost V 1 base and J 2 bases; bases outside gene matches: 9. Germline V gene sequence: CDR1 GTSNPN, CDR2 SVGIG (reference sequence). The CDR3 covers 17 residues. The CDR3 DNA sequence: TGTGCCTGGAGTGCCTCCTGGACAGGGGGGTCCACAGATACGCAGTATTTT. Protein: CAWSASWTGGSTDTQYF.

The chain joins TRBV4-3 to TRBJ2-3, with D perhaps being TRBD1 or TRBD2 (6 bases each). CDR3 size: 15 residues. V lost 2 bases and J 5 bases, leaving 14 bases between the germline ends. From germline, CDR1 is LGHNA and CDR2 YSLEER. DNA for the CDR3: TGCGCCAGCAGCCAAAACTGGGGGCGGGGAGATACGCAGTATTTT. It specifies CASSQNWGRGDTQYF.

The rearrangement uses TRBV6-2 or TRBV6-3 and TRBJ1-1; TRBD1 matches 8 bases. V trimming: 5 bases; J trimming: 1 base; junction bases outside the gene matches: 9. In germline, CDR1 is MNHEY, CDR2 SVGEGT. This CDR3 has 16 residues. CDR3 in amino acids: CASSDGAGTGNTEAFF. DNA of the CDR3: TGTGCCAGCAGTGACGGAGCCGGGACAGGGAACACTGAAGCTTTCTTT.

This rearrangement joins TRBV7-2 to TRBJ2-7; D is possibly TRBD2 (6 bases). CDR3 size: 13 residues. CDR1 and CDR2 (germline): SGHTA, FQGNSA. V was shortened by 4 bases and J by 6 bases, with 13 bases between the two germline ends. CDR3 nucleotides: TGTGCCAGCAGCTCCGGGAACGGGGGCGAGCAGTACTTC. Protein sequence: CASSSGNGGEQYF.

For the CDR3, the DNA is TGTGCCAGACACCAAACAGGGGTGCCCATGAACACTGAAGCTTTCTTT. It specifies CARHQTGVPMNTEAFF. The J gene is TRBJ1-1, the V gene TRBV19; 7 nucleotides match TRBD1. This CDR3 spans 16 amino acids. The V gene's germline CDR1 is LNHDA and CDR2 SQIVND (reference sequence). The V segment lost 9 bases and the J segment 0 bases; nucleotides outside the gene matches: 13.

V and J are TRBV9 and TRBJ2-2; unclear D gene. Trimming pared 3 bases from V and 7 bases from J, leaving 4 bases between. The CDR3 spans 11 residues. CDR1 is SGDLS, CDR2 YYNGEE, per germline. The CDR3 here is CASSAHGELFF. CDR3 nucleotides: TGTGCCAGCAGCGCCCACGGGGAGCTGTTTTTT.

The chain recombines TRBV14 with TRBJ2-5; D possibly corresponds to TRBD1 (6 bases). Germline-derived CDR1 and CDR2 are SGHDN and FVKESK. The CDR3 loop spans 13 amino acids. Trimming removed 4 bases from V and 4 bases from J, with 10 bases in between. CDR3 loop: CASSLSGAETQYF. DNA of the CDR3: TGTGCCAGCAGCCTATCAGGGGCAGAGACCCAGTACTTC.

The gene calls are TRBV6-2 or TRBV6-3 and TRBJ1-1; D is unresolved. V was cut by 5 bases and J by 11 bases, with 18 bases left in between. CDR3 length: 13 residues. Germline CDR1 MNHEY, CDR2 SVGEGT. The CDR3 is CASSRSESRLAFF. The DNA for the CDR3 is TGTGCCAGCAGTCGGAGCGAATCAAGATTGGCTTTCTTT.

The chain uses TRBV2 and TRBJ1-1; D gene uncertain. CDR3 length equals 11 residues. CDR1 is SNHLY, CDR2 FYNNEI, per germline. V lost 6 bases to trimming and J lost 10 bases, with 12 bases between them. CDR3 residues: CASRGNSGAFF. The CDR3 DNA follows: TGTGCCAGCAGGGGGAACAGTGGAGCTTTCTTT.

For this clone: Other DNA sequences in the same sample also yield this CDR3. This chain joins TRBV29-1 and TRBJ1-5; D gene uncertain. Trimming left V 4 bases short and J 0 bases short, with 7 bases between. The CDR3 consists of 13 residues. Germline V gene lookup returns CDR1 SQVTM and CDR2 ANQGSEA. CDR3: CSVGENSNQPQHF. The CDR3 DNA reads TGCAGCGTTGGGGAGAATAGCAATCAGCCCCAGCATTTT.